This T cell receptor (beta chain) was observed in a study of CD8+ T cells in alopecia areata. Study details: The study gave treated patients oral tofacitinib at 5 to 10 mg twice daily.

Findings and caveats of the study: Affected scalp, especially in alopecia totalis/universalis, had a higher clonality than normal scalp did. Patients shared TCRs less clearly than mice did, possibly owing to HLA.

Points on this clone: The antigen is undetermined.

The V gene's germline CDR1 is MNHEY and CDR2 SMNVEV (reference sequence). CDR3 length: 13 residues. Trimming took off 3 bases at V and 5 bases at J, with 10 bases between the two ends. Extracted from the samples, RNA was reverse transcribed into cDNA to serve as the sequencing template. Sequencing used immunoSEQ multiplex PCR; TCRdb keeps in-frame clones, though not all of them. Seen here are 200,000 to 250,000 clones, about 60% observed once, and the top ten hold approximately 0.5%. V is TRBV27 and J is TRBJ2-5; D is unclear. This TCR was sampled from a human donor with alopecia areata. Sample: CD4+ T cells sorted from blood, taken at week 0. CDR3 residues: CASSFKVRETQYF. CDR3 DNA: TGTGCCAGCAGTTTCAAAGTCAGGGAGACCCAGTACTTC.